One and the same sample provided the 5 T cell receptor beta chains below, sequenced in a study of vaccination and CD4 T cells after COVID-19. Antigen specificity for these receptors is unknown. An Oncomine TCR Beta short-read assay was used to sequence the DNA from cultured CD4+ T cells. MiXCR, run by TCRdb on the PCR reads, gives a single entry per CDR3 protein. In the table there are just under 20,000 distinct CDR3 sequences, around 40% of which are singletons. This sample's treatment: roughly 10-day PBMC culture with coronavirus spike peptide pools or control peptides (ViraFEST assay). The sample in question was CD4+ T cells from blood, cultured in vitro, obtained before SARS-CoV-2 vaccination. These receptors originate from a human donor who received a COVID-19 vaccine.

V and J are TRBV5-4 and TRBJ2-2; perhaps TRBD2 as D (6 bases). Trimming took 4 bases from V and 0 from J, leaving 13 bases between them. Germline V lookup: CDR1 SGHNT, CDR2 YYREEE (reference sequence). This CDR3 spans 16 amino acids. This CDR3 reads CASSPLPGANTGELFF. CDR3 DNA sequence: TGTGCCAGCAGCCCCCTCCCGGGGGCGAACACCGGGGAGCTGTTTTTT.

This clonotype came up a few times. The chain recombines TRBV6-5 with TRBJ1-1; the match to TRBD1 covers 9 bases. The germline gives CDR1 MNHEY, CDR2 SVGAGI. J lost 4 bases, V lost 2 bases, and 8 bases had no gene match. The CDR3 extends over 16 amino acids. Here the CDR3 reads CASSYGDREPSTEAFF. As DNA, the CDR3 is TGTGCCAGCAGTTACGGGGACAGGGAGCCTTCCACTGAAGCTTTCTTT.

This clonotype was counted between two and nine times. The chain carries TRBV3-1 and TRBJ1-6, with 9 bases matching TRBD1. Trimming took 0 bases from V and 4 from J; bases not matched to a gene: 4. The CDR3 has 17 residues. Germline V gene lookup returns CDR1 LGHDT and CDR2 YNNKEL (reference sequence). CDR3 region: CASSQEKTGGYNSPLHF. The CDR3 bases are TGTGCCAGCAGCCAAGAAAAGACAGGGGGGTATAATTCACCCCTCCACTTT.

The genes are TRBV12-3 or TRBV12-4 and TRBJ2-7; 7 bases are a match to TRBD2. The CDR3 totals 17 residues. The ends lost 6 bases at V and 0 bases at J; junction bases unmatched: 14. The CDR3 is CASRTGGYSRSSYEQYF. The CDR3 DNA follows: TGTGCCAGCAGGACCGGGGGGTATTCGCGGTCCTCCTACGAGCAGTACTTC.

DNA of the CDR3: TGCAGTGGCCTCCGGAGTGGGCAAGAGACCCAGTACTTC. It translates to CSGLRSGQETQYF. V is TRBV20-1 and J is TRBJ2-5; D is undetermined. The CDR3 covers 13 residues. Looked up from germline, CDR1 is DFQATT and CDR2 is SNEGSKA (reference sequence). V lost 7 bases and J lost 2, with 14 bases in between.